These T cell receptor beta chains were read from a single sample in a study of control samples from healthy donors and cancer patients. The data were produced by immunoSEQ multiplex PCR, yet TCRdb's version contains in-frame clones alone and is incomplete. The sample lists 130,000 to 150,000 clones, around nine tenths occurring once. The specimen was blood. All receptors derive from a man aged 30 to 45 in good health. Each CDR3 is given with its conserved first and last residue. The D gene is left open where the match is weak. The size entry is marked missing in some rows and otherwise reads once, few, many or a size class.

clone size: few
J gene: TRBJ2-2
D gene: TRBD2
V gene: TRBV11-2
CDR3 DNA: TGTGCCAGCAGCTTAAGGACTAGCGGGAGGGGGGAGCTGTTTTTT
CDR3 protein: CASSLRTSGRGELFF

clone size: NA
J gene: TRBJ2-5
D gene: TRBD2
V gene: TRBV11-2
CDR3 DNA: TGTGCCAGCAGTTTATCCGGGGGGGGACAAGAGACCCAGTACTTC
CDR3 protein: CASSLSGGGQETQYF

clone size: few
J gene: TRBJ2-7
D gene: TRBD2
V gene: TRBV9
CDR3 DNA: TGTGCCAGCAGCGCCGGACTAGCGGGAGGGGGGTACGAGCAGTACTTC
CDR3 protein: CASSAGLAGGGYEQYF

clone size: NA
J gene: TRBJ1-4
D gene: NA
V gene: TRBV15
CDR3 DNA: TGTGCCACCAGCAGAAGGACGGTAGAAAAACTGTTTTTT
CDR3 protein: CATSRRTVEKLFF

clone size: NA
J gene: TRBJ2-7
D gene: NA
V gene: TRBV27
CDR3 DNA: TGTGCCAGCAGTTTAGTACAGGGAGACTACGAGCAGTACTTC
CDR3 protein: CASSLVQGDYEQYF

clone size: NA
J gene: TRBJ2-1
D gene: NA
V gene: TRBV7-2
CDR3 DNA: TGTGCCAGCAGCCGTACTCCCTACAATGAGCAGTTCTTC
CDR3 protein: CASSRTPYNEQFF

clone size: once
J gene: TRBJ2-7
D gene: TRBD1
V gene: TRBV27
CDR3 DNA: TGTGCTACCCTCGACAGGGGCGAGCAGTACTTC
CDR3 protein: CATLDRGEQYF

clone size: NA
J gene: TRBJ2-2
D gene: NA
V gene: TRBV9
CDR3 DNA: TGTGCCAGCAGCGTTCCGGGCGGGGAGCTGTTTTTT
CDR3 protein: CASSVPGGELFF

clone size: NA
J gene: TRBJ2-7
D gene: NA
V gene: TRBV19
CDR3 DNA: TGTGCCAGTAGTACGGGCCTGGCCTACGAGCAGTACTTC
CDR3 protein: CASSTGLAYEQYF

clone size: NA
J gene: TRBJ2-3
D gene: NA
V gene: TRBV10-3
CDR3 DNA: TGTGCCATCAGTCGCAACACAGATACGCAGTATTTT
CDR3 protein: CAISRNTDTQYF

clone size: NA
J gene: TRBJ1-4
D gene: TRBD1
V gene: TRBV7-9
CDR3 DNA: TGTGCCAGCAGCCAGGGGGTTGAAAAACTGTTTTTT
CDR3 protein: CASSQGVEKLFF

clone size: NA
J gene: TRBJ2-3
D gene: TRBD2
V gene: TRBV7-3
CDR3 DNA: TGTGCCAGCAGCTCCGACCCGGAGCGGGGGGCAGATACGCAGTATTTT
CDR3 protein: CASSSDPERGADTQYF

clone size: NA
J gene: TRBJ2-2
D gene: TRBD1
V gene: TRBV9
CDR3 DNA: TGTGCCAGCAGCGTAGGTTTAACAGGGGGCGACGGGGAGCTGTTTTTT
CDR3 protein: CASSVGLTGGDGELFF

clone size: NA
J gene: TRBJ2-1
D gene: NA
V gene: TRBV4-2
CDR3 DNA: TGTGCCAGCAGCCAAGACGGGGGGCCTGATGAGCAGTTCTTC
CDR3 protein: CASSQDGGPDEQFF

clone size: NA
J gene: TRBJ1-6
D gene: NA
V gene: TRBV5-6
CDR3 DNA: TGTGCCAGCAGCTTGTGGAGTTTAGGGAGCTCCTATAATTCACCCCTCCACTTT
CDR3 protein: CASSLWSLGSSYNSPLHF

clone size: NA
J gene: TRBJ2-1
D gene: TRBD1
V gene: TRBV6-2/TRBV6-3
CDR3 DNA: TGTGCCAGCAGTAACGACAGGGCGGTTGAGCAGTTCTTC
CDR3 protein: CASSNDRAVEQFF

clone size: NA
J gene: TRBJ2-5
D gene: NA
V gene: TRBV27
CDR3 DNA: TGTGCCAGCAGTTTAGGCAGTCGCCAAGCCCAGTACTTC
CDR3 protein: CASSLGSRQAQYF

clone size: NA
J gene: TRBJ2-3
D gene: NA
V gene: TRBV24-1
CDR3 DNA: TGTGCCACCAGCCGTGACAACAACCCACAGGATACGCAGTATTTT
CDR3 protein: CATSRDNNPQDTQYF

clone size: NA
J gene: TRBJ2-2
D gene: TRBD2
V gene: TRBV29-1
CDR3 DNA: TGCAGCGTGTCCGCGGGAGGTGGGGACACCGGGGAGCTGTTTTTT
CDR3 protein: CSVSAGGGDTGELFF

clone size: NA
J gene: TRBJ2-2
D gene: NA
V gene: TRBV11-3
CDR3 DNA: TGTGCCAGCAGCGCTCGAGGGACCGGGGAGCTGTTTTTT
CDR3 protein: CASSARGTGELFF

clone size: NA
J gene: TRBJ2-3
D gene: NA
V gene: TRBV5-4
CDR3 DNA: TGTGCCAGCAGCCTGGGCAGGGGCCCCACAGATACGCAGTATTTT
CDR3 protein: CASSLGRGPTDTQYF

clone size: once
J gene: TRBJ2-5
D gene: NA
V gene: TRBV11-3
CDR3 DNA: TGTGCCAGCAGCTTCGGGGCCGACGGTAAAGAGACCCAGTACTTC
CDR3 protein: CASSFGADGKETQYF

clone size: NA
J gene: TRBJ2-2
D gene: NA
V gene: TRBV7-9
CDR3 DNA: TGTGCCAGCAGCTTAGATTTCAGCGGGTCCTACGGGGAGCTGTTTTTT
CDR3 protein: CASSLDFSGSYGELFF

clone size: NA
J gene: TRBJ2-1
D gene: NA
V gene: TRBV12-5
CDR3 DNA: TGTGCTAGTGGTTTGGGGGCGGGGGCTGACAATGAGCAGTTCTTC
CDR3 protein: CASGLGAGADNEQFF

clone size: NA
J gene: TRBJ1-5
D gene: TRBD1
V gene: TRBV7-8
CDR3 DNA: TGTGCCAGCAGCTTAGCGGGACAGGTCAAGGGGCCCCAGCATTTT
CDR3 protein: CASSLAGQVKGPQHF

clone size: NA
J gene: TRBJ2-2
D gene: NA
V gene: TRBV28
CDR3 DNA: TGTGCCAGCAGTCCCCCGGGGAGCGGGGAGCTGTTTTTT
CDR3 protein: CASSPPGSGELFF

clone size: NA
J gene: TRBJ1-2
D gene: NA
V gene: TRBV12-5
CDR3 DNA: TGTGCTAGTGGTTTGGGGACAACTAACTATGGCTACACCTTC
CDR3 protein: CASGLGTTNYGYTF

clone size: NA
J gene: TRBJ2-7
D gene: NA
V gene: TRBV5-1
CDR3 DNA: TGCGCCAGCAGCTCCAGTGGACAAGACTGGACCGTCCTCACCTACGAGCAGTACTTC
CDR3 protein: CASSSSGQDWTVLTYEQYF

clone size: NA
J gene: TRBJ1-2
D gene: NA
V gene: TRBV7-8
CDR3 DNA: TGTGCCAGCAGCCCCGAAGCTAACTATGGCTACACCTTC
CDR3 protein: CASSPEANYGYTF

clone size: NA
J gene: TRBJ2-5
D gene: TRBD1
V gene: TRBV9
CDR3 DNA: TGTGCCAGCAGCCTGAGGGACAGGGAAGAGACCCAGTACTTC
CDR3 protein: CASSLRDREETQYF

clone size: once
J gene: TRBJ2-7
D gene: TRBD1
V gene: TRBV6-5
CDR3 DNA: TGTGCCAGCAGGGTGGACAGGGGGATCGAGCAGTACTTC
CDR3 protein: CASRVDRGIEQYF

clone size: NA
J gene: TRBJ1-1
D gene: NA
V gene: TRBV11-1
CDR3 DNA: TGTGCCAGCAGCTTAGCCGACCAGGGGACATGGACTGAAGCTTTCTTT
CDR3 protein: CASSLADQGTWTEAFF

clone size: NA
J gene: TRBJ1-2
D gene: NA
V gene: TRBV3-1/TRBV3-2
CDR3 DNA: TGTGCCAGCAGGGGAAGGGGGACGGCTTATGGCTACACCTTC
CDR3 protein: CASRGRGTAYGYTF

clone size: NA
J gene: TRBJ2-7
D gene: NA
V gene: TRBV20-1
CDR3 DNA: TGCAGTGCTAGAGGACCCTACGAGCAGTACTTC
CDR3 protein: CSARGPYEQYF

clone size: NA
J gene: TRBJ2-3
D gene: NA
V gene: TRBV6-5
CDR3 DNA: TGTGCCAGCAGTTACTTCGCCAGCACAGATACGCAGTATTTT
CDR3 protein: CASSYFASTDTQYF

clone size: few
J gene: TRBJ1-1
D gene: TRBD1
V gene: TRBV4-3
CDR3 DNA: TGCGCCAGCAGCCCTGAGGACAGGGGTAACACTGAAGCTTTCTTT
CDR3 protein: CASSPEDRGNTEAFF

clone size: once
J gene: TRBJ2-7
D gene: NA
V gene: TRBV5-1
CDR3 DNA: TGCGCCAGCAGCTTGGTTGCAGGGGCCTACGAGCAGTACTTC
CDR3 protein: CASSLVAGAYEQYF

clone size: NA
J gene: TRBJ1-6
D gene: NA
V gene: TRBV27
CDR3 DNA: TGTGCCAGCAGTTTATCGATCCAGTATTCACCCCTCCACTTT
CDR3 protein: CASSLSIQYSPLHF

clone size: NA
J gene: TRBJ2-3
D gene: NA
V gene: TRBV2
CDR3 DNA: TGTGCCAGCAGTGACTCTAGCGAGACAGATACGCAGTATTTT
CDR3 protein: CASSDSSETDTQYF

clone size: NA
J gene: TRBJ1-1
D gene: NA
V gene: TRBV5-1
CDR3 DNA: TGCGCCAGCAGCTTGCAGGGCGACACTGAAGCTTTCTTT
CDR3 protein: CASSLQGDTEAFF

clone size: few
J gene: TRBJ2-3
D gene: TRBD1
V gene: TRBV18
CDR3 DNA: TGTGCCAGCTCAAGACAGGGGTCTCAAGATACGCAGTATTTT
CDR3 protein: CASSRQGSQDTQYF

clone size: NA
J gene: TRBJ1-1
D gene: NA
V gene: TRBV12-3/TRBV12-4
CDR3 DNA: TGTGCCAGCACCAAATTAGAGTACACTGAAGCTTTCTTT
CDR3 protein: CASTKLEYTEAFF

clone size: NA
J gene: TRBJ2-2
D gene: TRBD2
V gene: TRBV19
CDR3 DNA: TGTGCCAGCGAACAGGATGCGGGGGGCACCGGGGAGCTGTTTTTT
CDR3 protein: CASEQDAGGTGELFF

clone size: NA
J gene: TRBJ2-2
D gene: TRBD2
V gene: TRBV10-1
CDR3 DNA: TGCGCCAGCAGTCAGCCCGCCGGCGGGGGGGTACACACCGGGGAGCTGTTTTTT
CDR3 protein: CASSQPAGGGVHTGELFF

clone size: NA
J gene: TRBJ2-7
D gene: NA
V gene: TRBV4-1
CDR3 DNA: TGCGCCAGCAGCCAGCGGGACAGCTACTACGAGCAGTACTTC
CDR3 protein: CASSQRDSYYEQYF

clone size: NA
J gene: TRBJ2-7
D gene: NA
V gene: TRBV9
CDR3 DNA: TGTGCCAGCAGCCCCCGGCCCCTGAGCGAGCAGTACTTC
CDR3 protein: CASSPRPLSEQYF

clone size: NA
J gene: TRBJ2-1
D gene: TRBD2
V gene: TRBV7-2
CDR3 DNA: TGTGCCAGCAGCTTGAGGGGGACTAGCCTTAACAATGAGCAGTTCTTC
CDR3 protein: CASSLRGTSLNNEQFF

clone size: NA
J gene: TRBJ2-1
D gene: NA
V gene: TRBV7-9
CDR3 DNA: TGTGCCAGCAGCCTAGCCCTAGGCAATGAGCAGTTCTTC
CDR3 protein: CASSLALGNEQFF

clone size: NA
J gene: TRBJ2-2
D gene: NA
V gene: TRBV18
CDR3 DNA: TGTGCCAGCTCACCAGAGGCAGGGAAGGCCGGGGAGCTGTTTTTT
CDR3 protein: CASSPEAGKAGELFF

clone size: NA
J gene: TRBJ2-4
D gene: NA
V gene: TRBV28
CDR3 DNA: TGTGCCAGCAGGAGGACAGTAGCCAAAAACATTCAGTACTTC
CDR3 protein: CASRRTVAKNIQYF

clone size: NA
J gene: TRBJ2-3
D gene: TRBD1
V gene: TRBV5-1
CDR3 DNA: TGCGCCAGCAGCAAACCGGGACAGGGGGGGACAGATACGCAGTATTTT
CDR3 protein: CASSKPGQGGTDTQYF

clone size: NA
J gene: TRBJ2-2
D gene: NA
V gene: TRBV19
CDR3 DNA: TGTGCCAGTACCCCAGGGAAGGGAGGGAACACCGGGGAGCTGTTTTTT
CDR3 protein: CASTPGKGGNTGELFF

clone size: NA
J gene: TRBJ2-3
D gene: NA
V gene: TRBV7-2
CDR3 DNA: TGTGCCAGCAGTCCCGACTCAACTAGTATAACCACAGATACGCAGTATTTT
CDR3 protein: CASSPDSTSITTDTQYF

clone size: NA
J gene: TRBJ2-2
D gene: TRBD2
V gene: TRBV12-3/TRBV12-4
CDR3 DNA: TGTGCCAGCGAGCGGGAGAACACCGGGGAGCTGTTTTTT
CDR3 protein: CASERENTGELFF

clone size: once
J gene: TRBJ1-6
D gene: TRBD1
V gene: TRBV9
CDR3 DNA: TGTGCCAGCAGCGCAGGGGGGGGAGACAGAAAATCACCCCTCCACTTT
CDR3 protein: CASSAGGGDRKSPLHF

clone size: NA
J gene: TRBJ2-7
D gene: NA
V gene: TRBV21-1
CDR3 DNA: TGTGCCAGCAGTCCCACCCAGGGGAAGTCAGCCTACGAGCAGTACTTC
CDR3 protein: CASSPTQGKSAYEQYF